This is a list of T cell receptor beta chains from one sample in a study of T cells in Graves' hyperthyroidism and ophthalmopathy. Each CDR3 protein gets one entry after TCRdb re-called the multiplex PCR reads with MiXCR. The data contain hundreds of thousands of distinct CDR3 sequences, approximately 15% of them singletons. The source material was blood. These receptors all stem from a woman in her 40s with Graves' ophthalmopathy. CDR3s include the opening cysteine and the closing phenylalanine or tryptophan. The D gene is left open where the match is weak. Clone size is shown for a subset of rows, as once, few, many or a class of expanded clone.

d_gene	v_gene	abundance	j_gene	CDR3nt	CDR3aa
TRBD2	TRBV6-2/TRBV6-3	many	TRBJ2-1	TGTGCCAGCAGTGTCGGGACTAATGGTGAGCAGTTCTTC	CASSVGTNGEQFF
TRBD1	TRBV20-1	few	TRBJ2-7	TGCAGTGCCCATCGGGGACAGGGGCGCCACGAGCAGTACTTC	CSAHRGQGRHEQYF
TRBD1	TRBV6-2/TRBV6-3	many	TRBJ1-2	TGTGCCAGCAGTTACTCGCCTACAGGGGACTATGGCTACACCTTC	CASSYSPTGDYGYTF
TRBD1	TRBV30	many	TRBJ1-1	TGTGCCTGGACCCTAGGGGCAGGGGGGATCACTGAAGCTTTCTTT	CAWTLGAGGITEAFF
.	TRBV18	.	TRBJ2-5	TGTGCCAGCTCACCACCACAGGAGAAAGAGACCCAGTACTTC	CASSPPQEKETQYF
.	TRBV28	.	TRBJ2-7	TGTGCCAGCAGTAATGGTCGTTACGAGCAGTACTTC	CASSNGRYEQYF
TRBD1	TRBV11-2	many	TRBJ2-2	TGTGCCAGCAGCTTAGGGATCCAGGGGGCAGCGAACACCGGGGAGCTGTTTTTT	CASSLGIQGAANTGELFF
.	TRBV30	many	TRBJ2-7	TGTGCCTGGAGTGTAAATAGAGGCGAGCAGTACTTC	CAWSVNRGEQYF
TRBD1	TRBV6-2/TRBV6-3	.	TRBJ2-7	TGTACCAGCAGGTCCCCCGGGACAGCCTACGAGCAGTACTTC	CTSRSPGTAYEQYF
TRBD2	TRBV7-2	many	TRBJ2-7	TGTGCCAGCAGCTTTGCTAGCGGGATTACTTATTACGAGCAGTACTTC	CASSFASGITYYEQYF
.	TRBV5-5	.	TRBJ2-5	TGTGCCAGCAGCCGAGAGGACAGCTACCAAGAGACCCAGTACTTC	CASSREDSYQETQYF